The T cell receptor (beta chain) under discussion was sequenced for a study of regulatory T cells in long-lasting Graves disease. The time point here: newly diagnosed GD, antithyroid drugs for less than 3 months. The TCR library used RNA extracted from PBMCs. This clonotype has at least ten counts. Trimming cost V 4 bases and J 4 bases, with 14 bases left between them. The CDR3 has 15 amino acids. Germline CDR1 reads LGHDT; CDR2 reads YNNKEL (reference sequence). Library construction for TCR beta used iRepertoire HTBI primers and Arm-PCR of CDR3 regions. TCRdb analysed the multiplex PCR reads with MiXCR anew, one entry per CDR3 protein. The sample includes under 700,000 distinct CDR3 sequences, roughly 15% of them seen just once. This sample was also put to use in a study of T cells in Graves' hyperthyroidism and ophthalmopathy.

The V and J genes are TRBV3-1 and TRBJ2-1; weak D call: TRBD1 (6 bases). The receptor comes from a woman aged 35-60 years with Graves disease. The sample was peripheral blood mononuclear cells (PBMCs), taken at new diagnosis, from a patient treated with antithyroid drugs. The CDR3 reads CASSLSTDRYNEQFF. The CDR3 coding sequence is TGTGCCAGCAGCCTCTCCACCGACAGGTACAATGAGCAGTTCTTC.